This T cell receptor beta chain was obtained from a study of shared clonotypes between healthy human individuals. Study-wide context: Donors had three CD4 naive, three CD4 memory, two CD8 naive and one CD8 memory plate apiece.

Germline V gene lookup returns CDR1 SGDLS and CDR2 YYNGEE. The V end lost 3 bases, the J end lost 6 bases, and 9 bases lay between the germline ends. This CDR3 region has 12 residues. Study observations and caveats: Collection of samples was limited to blood; tissue repertoires likely differ.

The method was immunoSEQ multiplex PCR; TCRdb's version includes in-frame clones alone and lacks a portion of them. This table holds hundreds of thousands of clones, around 95% found once. Worth noting for this clone: Its cognate antigen is unknown.

Naive CD8 cells, CD45RO-negative and positively selected for CCR7, excluded terminally differentiated effector memory CD45RA+ cells. The V and J genes are TRBV9 and TRBJ1-2; D perhaps matches TRBD1 (6 bases). Sequencing input: naive CD8+ T cells sorted from blood. This sequence was found in a woman in her twenties or thirties in good health. CDR3 sequence: CASSEGGDGYTF. In nucleotides, the CDR3 is TGTGCCAGCAGCGAAGGGGGGGATGGCTACACCTTC.